Listed below are T cell receptor beta chains from one sample, sequenced in a study of blood T cell repertoires in COVID-19. Clones were sequenced by immunoSEQ multiplex PCR, and TCRdb holds only the in-frame ones, with some missing. The sample has 59,000 or so clones; approximately 80% are singletons. The sequencing sample was made of peripheral blood. The receptors come from a man aged 60 to 75 with acute or convalescent COVID-19. Each CDR3 is given with its conserved first and last residue.

V	J	CDR3
TRBV9	TRBJ2-1	CASSVGWSGGAGSEQFF
TRBV7-2	TRBJ1-4	CASSSRDSRREKLFF
TRBV5-1	TRBJ2-7	CASSFHGTGVYEQYF
TRBV24-1	TRBJ1-3	CANRGGRAPTYF
TRBV28	TRBJ1-3	CASNFQGAHGNTIYF
TRBV7-2	TRBJ2-1	CASRVAGATRVNEQFF
TRBV28	TRBJ2-5	CASSLTAQETQYF
TRBV9	TRBJ1-2	CASSYTGVSGYTF
TRBV15	TRBJ2-1	CATTSGDSYNEQFF
TRBV18	TRBJ1-1	CASSPRRDEAFF
TRBV19	TRBJ2-5	CACGKGETQYF
TRBV5-4	TRBJ2-1	CASSSDRGPGGNEQFF
TRBV13	TRBJ2-3	CASSRTSSGADTQYF
TRBV3-1/TRBV3-2	TRBJ2-1	CASSQDSSGGAHEQFF
TRBV5-1	TRBJ2-7	CASSVTGGGYEQYF
TRBV15	TRBJ1-1	CATSRADRASTEAFF
TRBV7-9	TRBJ2-3	CASSWRGHGSDTQYF
TRBV7-8	TRBJ1-2	CASSTGQGYGYTF
TRBV7-9	TRBJ2-7	CASSLESVSEQYF
TRBV3-1/TRBV3-2	TRBJ2-2	CASSQDLGLAGGRTGELFF
TRBV14	TRBJ1-2	CASSQDLRPNYGYTF
TRBV6-2/TRBV6-3	TRBJ1-2	CASSYSTYREPGSGYTF
TRBV6-5	TRBJ1-4	CASTEGVGDEKLFF
TRBV27	TRBJ1-5	CASSLKRGQPNQPQHF
TRBV29-1	TRBJ2-1	CSVEDLRDLGQFF
TRBV10-1	TRBJ2-1	CASSPIARNNEQFF
TRBV5-4	TRBJ2-7	CASSSLAGVNEQYF
TRBV28	TRBJ2-6	CASSSTTGGPPGANVLTF
TRBV9	TRBJ1-3	CASSVDQGAGNTIYF
TRBV4-2	TRBJ2-2	CASSQVSAANTGELFF
TRBV6-5	TRBJ1-3	CASMPPGDSGNTIYF
TRBV7-2	TRBJ2-7	CASSLVLLAYEQYF
TRBV10-2	TRBJ2-5	CASKRVRDGETQYF
TRBV25-1	TRBJ1-1	CASSEWRGVRTEAFF
TRBV11-2	TRBJ2-5	CASSLSPGASETQYF
TRBV3-1/TRBV3-2	TRBJ2-5	CASSLGTSGGKTETQYF
TRBV9	TRBJ2-7	CASSGGTGPYEQYF
TRBV6-5	TRBJ1-2	CATKFRQQPYGYTF
TRBV12-3/TRBV12-4	TRBJ1-2	CASSLGGGYTF
TRBV12-3/TRBV12-4	TRBJ1-6	CASSQNRDSPLHF
TRBV11-3	TRBJ2-5	CASSLEAQETQYF
TRBV29-1	TRBJ1-2	CSVEDGRVYGYTF